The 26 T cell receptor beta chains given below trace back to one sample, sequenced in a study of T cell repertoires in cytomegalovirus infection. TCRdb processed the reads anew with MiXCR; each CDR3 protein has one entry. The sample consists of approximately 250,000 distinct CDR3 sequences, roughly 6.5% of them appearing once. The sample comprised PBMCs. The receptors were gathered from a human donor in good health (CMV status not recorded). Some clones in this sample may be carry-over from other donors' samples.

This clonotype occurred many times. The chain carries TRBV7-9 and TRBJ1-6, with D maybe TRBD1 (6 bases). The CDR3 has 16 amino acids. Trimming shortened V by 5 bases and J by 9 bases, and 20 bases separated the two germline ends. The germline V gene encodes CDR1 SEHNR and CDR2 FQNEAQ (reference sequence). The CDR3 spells CASSPISGTRGSPLHF. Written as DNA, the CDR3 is TGTGCCAGCAGCCCAATCTCCGGGACCAGGGGTTCACCCCTCCACTTT.

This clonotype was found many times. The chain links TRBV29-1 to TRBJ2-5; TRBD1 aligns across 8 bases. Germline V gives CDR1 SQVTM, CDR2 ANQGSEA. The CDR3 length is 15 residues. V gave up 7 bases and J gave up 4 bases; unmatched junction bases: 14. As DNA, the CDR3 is TGCAGCGCTGTAGGGGGGACAGGTAGATTAGAGACCCAGTACTTC. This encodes CSAVGGTGRLETQYF.

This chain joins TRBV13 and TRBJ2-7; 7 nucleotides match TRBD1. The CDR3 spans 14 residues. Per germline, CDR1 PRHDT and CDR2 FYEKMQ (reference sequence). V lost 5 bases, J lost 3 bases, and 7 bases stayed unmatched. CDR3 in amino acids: CASSTRDRHYEQYF. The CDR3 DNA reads TGTGCCAGCAGCACCCGGGACAGACACTACGAGCAGTACTTC.

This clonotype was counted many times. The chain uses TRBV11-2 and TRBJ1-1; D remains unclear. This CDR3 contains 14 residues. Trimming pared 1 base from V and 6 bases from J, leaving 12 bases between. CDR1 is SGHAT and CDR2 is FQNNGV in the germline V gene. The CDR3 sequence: CASSLGAVLSEAFF. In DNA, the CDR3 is TGTGCCAGCAGCTTAGGGGCGGTTCTCTCTGAAGCTTTCTTT.

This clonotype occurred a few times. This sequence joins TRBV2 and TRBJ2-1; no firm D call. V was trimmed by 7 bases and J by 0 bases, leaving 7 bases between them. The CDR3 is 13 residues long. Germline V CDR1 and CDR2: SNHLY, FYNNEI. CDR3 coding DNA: TGTGCCAGCAAAATAAGCTCCTACAATGAGCAGTTCTTC. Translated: CASKISSYNEQFF.

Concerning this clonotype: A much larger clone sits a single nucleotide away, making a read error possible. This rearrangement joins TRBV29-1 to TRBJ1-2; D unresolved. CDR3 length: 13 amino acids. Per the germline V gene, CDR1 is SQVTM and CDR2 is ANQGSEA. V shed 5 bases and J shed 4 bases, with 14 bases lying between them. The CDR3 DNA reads TGCAGCGTTCTAGAGAGTACCATCTATGGCTACACCTTC. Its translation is CSVLESTIYGYTF.

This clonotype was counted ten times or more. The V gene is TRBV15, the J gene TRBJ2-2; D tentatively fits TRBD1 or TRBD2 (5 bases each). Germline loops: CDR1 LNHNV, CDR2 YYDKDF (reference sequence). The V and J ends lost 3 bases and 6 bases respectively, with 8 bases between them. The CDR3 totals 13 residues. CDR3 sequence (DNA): TGTGCCACCAGCAGTTGGGGGTCCGGGGAGCTGTTTTTT. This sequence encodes CATSSWGSGELFF.

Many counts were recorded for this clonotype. CDR3 protein: CASGLSYNEQFF. The DNA for the CDR3 is TGTGCTAGTGGCCTTTCCTACAATGAGCAGTTCTTC. This rearrangement joins TRBV12-5 to TRBJ2-1; no definite D call. Trimming shortened V by 6 bases and J by 1 base, and 4 bases separated the two germline ends. Germline values: CDR1 LGHNT, CDR2 FRNRAP. This CDR3 spans 12 amino acids.

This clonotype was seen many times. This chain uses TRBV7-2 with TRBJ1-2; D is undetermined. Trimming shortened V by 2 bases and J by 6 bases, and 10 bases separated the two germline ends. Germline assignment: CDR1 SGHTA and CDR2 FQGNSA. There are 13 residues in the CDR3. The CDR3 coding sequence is TGTGCCAGCAGCTTACTCGGCAGCAATGGCTACACCTTC. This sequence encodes CASSLLGSNGYTF.

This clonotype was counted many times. The CDR3 reads CASSYIPGLASTEAFF. The CDR3 DNA reads as TGTGCCAGCAGTTACATCCCGGGGTTGGCGAGCACTGAAGCTTTCTTT. The chain is built from TRBV6-2 or TRBV6-3 and TRBJ1-1; D not certain. V lost 2 bases and J 4 bases, leaving 17 bases between the germline ends. The CDR3 is 16 amino acids. Germline CDR1 is MNHEY and CDR2 is SVGEGT.

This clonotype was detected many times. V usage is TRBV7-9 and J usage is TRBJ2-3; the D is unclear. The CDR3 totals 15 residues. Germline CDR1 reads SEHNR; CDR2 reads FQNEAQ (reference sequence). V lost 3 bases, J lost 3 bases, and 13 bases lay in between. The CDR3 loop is CASSFSGSFTDTQYF. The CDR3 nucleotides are TGTGCCAGCAGCTTTTCGGGTAGCTTTACAGATACGCAGTATTTT.

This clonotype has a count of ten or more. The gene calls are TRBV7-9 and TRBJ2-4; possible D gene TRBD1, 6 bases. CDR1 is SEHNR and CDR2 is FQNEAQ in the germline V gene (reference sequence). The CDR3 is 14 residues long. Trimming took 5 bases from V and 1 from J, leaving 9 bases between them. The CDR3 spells CASSRQGAKNIQYF. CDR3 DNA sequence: TGTGCCAGCAGCCGGCAGGGGGCCAAAAACATTCAGTACTTC.

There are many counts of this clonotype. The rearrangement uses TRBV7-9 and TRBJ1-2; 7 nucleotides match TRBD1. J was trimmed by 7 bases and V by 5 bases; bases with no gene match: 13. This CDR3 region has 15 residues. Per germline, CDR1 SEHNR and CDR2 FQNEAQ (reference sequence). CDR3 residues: CASSRQGKGARGYTF. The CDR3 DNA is TGTGCCAGCAGCCGCCAAGGGAAGGGGGCGCGTGGCTACACCTTC.

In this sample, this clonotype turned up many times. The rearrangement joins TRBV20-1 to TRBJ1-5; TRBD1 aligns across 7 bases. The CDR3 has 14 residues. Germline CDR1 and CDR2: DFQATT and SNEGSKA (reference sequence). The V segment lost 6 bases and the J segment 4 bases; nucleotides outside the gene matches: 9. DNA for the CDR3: TGCAGTGCCAAAAAGGGGGCGGTTAATCAGCCCCAGCATTTT. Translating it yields CSAKKGAVNQPQHF.

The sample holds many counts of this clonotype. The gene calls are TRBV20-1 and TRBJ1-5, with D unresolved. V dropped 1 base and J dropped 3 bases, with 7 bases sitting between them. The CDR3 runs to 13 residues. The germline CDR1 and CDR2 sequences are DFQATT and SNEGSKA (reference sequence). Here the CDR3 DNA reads TGCAGTGCTAGAGGCAGGAACAATCAGCCCCAGCATTTT. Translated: CSARGRNNQPQHF.

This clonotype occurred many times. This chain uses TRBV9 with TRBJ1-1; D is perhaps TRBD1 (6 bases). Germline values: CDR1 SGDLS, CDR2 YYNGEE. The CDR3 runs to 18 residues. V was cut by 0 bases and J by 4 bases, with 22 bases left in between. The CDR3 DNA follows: TGTGCCAGCAGCGTAGAGACAGGAACTACAAGAAGGGGCACTGAAGCTTTCTTT. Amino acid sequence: CASSVETGTTRRGTEAFF.

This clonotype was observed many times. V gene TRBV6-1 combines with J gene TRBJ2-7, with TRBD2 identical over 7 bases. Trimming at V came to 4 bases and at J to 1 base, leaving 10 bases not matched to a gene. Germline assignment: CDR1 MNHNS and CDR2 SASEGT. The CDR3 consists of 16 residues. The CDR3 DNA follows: TGTGCCAGCAGTGCATCTATCAGGGAGGGGTCCTACGAGCAGTACTTC. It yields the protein CASSASIREGSYEQYF.

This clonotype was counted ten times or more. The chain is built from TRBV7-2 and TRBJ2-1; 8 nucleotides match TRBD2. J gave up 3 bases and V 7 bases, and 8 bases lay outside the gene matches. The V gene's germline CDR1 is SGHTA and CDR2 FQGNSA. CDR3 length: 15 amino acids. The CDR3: CASTVASGGYNEQFF. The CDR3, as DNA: TGTGCCAGCACCGTGGCCAGCGGGGGCTACAATGAGCAGTTCTTC.

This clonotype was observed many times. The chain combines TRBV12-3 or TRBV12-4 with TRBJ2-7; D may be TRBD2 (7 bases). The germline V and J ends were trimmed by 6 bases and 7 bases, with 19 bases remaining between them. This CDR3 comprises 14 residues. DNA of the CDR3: TGTGCCAGCAGGCGGGGAGGGGGGGAGGAAGAGCAGTACTTC. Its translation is CASRRGGGEEEQYF.

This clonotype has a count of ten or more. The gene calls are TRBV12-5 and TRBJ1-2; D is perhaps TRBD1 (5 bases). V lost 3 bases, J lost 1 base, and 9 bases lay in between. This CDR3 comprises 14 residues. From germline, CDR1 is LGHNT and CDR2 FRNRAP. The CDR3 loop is CASGFKTDNYGYTF. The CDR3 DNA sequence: TGTGCTAGTGGTTTCAAGACAGATAACTATGGCTACACCTTC.

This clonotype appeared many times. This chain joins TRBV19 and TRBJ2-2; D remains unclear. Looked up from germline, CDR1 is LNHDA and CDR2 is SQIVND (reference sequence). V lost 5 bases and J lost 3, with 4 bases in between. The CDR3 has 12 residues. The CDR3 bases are TGTGCCAGTAGTCCTTACACCGGGGAGCTGTTTTTT. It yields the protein CASSPYTGELFF.

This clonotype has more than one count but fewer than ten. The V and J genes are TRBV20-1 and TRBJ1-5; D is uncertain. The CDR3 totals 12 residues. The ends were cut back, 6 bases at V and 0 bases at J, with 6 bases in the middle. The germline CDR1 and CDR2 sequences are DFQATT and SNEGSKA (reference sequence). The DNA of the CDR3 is TGCAGTGCCTTAAATAGCAATCAGCCCCAGCATTTT. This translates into CSALNSNQPQHF.

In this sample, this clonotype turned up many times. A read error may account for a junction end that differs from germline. CDR3: CASSLGATVAF. The DNA of the CDR3 is TGTGCCAGCAGTTTGGGGGCAACCGTGGCGTTT. V gene TRBV12-3 or TRBV12-4 combines with J gene TRBJ1-1; possibly TRBD1 for D (6 bases). The CDR3 is made up of 11 amino acids.

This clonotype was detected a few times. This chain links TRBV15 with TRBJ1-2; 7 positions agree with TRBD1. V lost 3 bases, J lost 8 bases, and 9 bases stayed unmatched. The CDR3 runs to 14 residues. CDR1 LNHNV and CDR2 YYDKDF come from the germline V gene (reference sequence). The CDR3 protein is CATSRRQGEGGYTF. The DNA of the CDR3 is TGTGCCACCAGCAGGAGACAGGGAGAAGGAGGCTACACCTTC.

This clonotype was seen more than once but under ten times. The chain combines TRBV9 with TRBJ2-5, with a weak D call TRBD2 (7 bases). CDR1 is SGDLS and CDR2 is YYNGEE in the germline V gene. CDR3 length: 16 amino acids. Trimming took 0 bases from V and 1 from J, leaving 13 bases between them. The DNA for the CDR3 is TGTGCCAGCAGCGTAGCAACGGGGGGCTCCCAAGAGACCCAGTACTTC. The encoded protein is CASSVATGGSQETQYF. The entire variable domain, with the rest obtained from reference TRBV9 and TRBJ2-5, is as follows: DSGVTQTPKHLITATGQRVTLRCSPRSGDLSVYWYQQSLDQGLQFLIQYYNGEERAKGNILERFSAQQFPDLHSELNLSSLELGDSALYFCASSVATGGSQETQYFGPGTRLLVL.

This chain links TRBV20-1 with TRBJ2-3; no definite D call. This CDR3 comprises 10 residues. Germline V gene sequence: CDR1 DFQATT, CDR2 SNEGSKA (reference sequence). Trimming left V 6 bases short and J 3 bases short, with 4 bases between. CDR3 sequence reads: CSAPTDTQYF. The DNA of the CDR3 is TGCAGTGCGCCGACAGATACGCAGTATTTT.